This T cell receptor beta chain was documented in a study of response to subunit inactivated influenza vaccine. TCRdb used MiXCR to reprocess the RT-PCR reads, holding one entry per CDR3 protein. The repertoire has hundreds of thousands of distinct CDR3 sequences, approximately 10% of them found once; the top ten carry 10% to 15%. Germline V gene data show CDR1 as DFQATT and CDR2 as SNEGSKA (reference sequence). Trimming at V came to 6 bases and at J to 0 bases, leaving 8 bases not matched to a gene. There are 16 residues in the CDR3. Findings and caveats of the study: Each seasonal influenza vaccination recruits few new T cells, the authors suggested.

A note on this clonotype: As yet, its antigen is unknown.

The specimen was PBMCs from blood, collected roughly 47 days after vaccination. The sequence was collected from a middle-aged man who received an inactivated influenza vaccine. V gene TRBV20-1 combines with J gene TRBJ2-1; TRBD2 matches 10 bases. The DNA for the CDR3 is TGCAGTGCCGTATCGGCTAGCGGGAGCTCCTACAATGAGCAGTTCTTC. Its protein is CSAVSASGSSYNEQFF.